This is a list of T cell receptor beta chains from one sample in a study of shared clonotypes between healthy human individuals. Produced via immunoSEQ multiplex PCR; TCRdb's table is partial and in-frame only. Seen here are fewer than 550,000 clones, around 79% observed once, and the top ten hold around an eighth. The sequenced sample was PBMCs. The receptors were sampled from a woman aged 40-49 years in good health. Some clones in this sample may be carry-over from other donors' samples. Each CDR3 is given with its conserved first and last residue. A D gene is named only where the DNA matches it firmly. The size of a clone is reported for some rows only, either as once, few or many, or as a class for expanded clones.

>TRBV7-2|.|TRBJ2-7|.
CASSIATGPSYEQYF
TGTGCCAGCAGTATCGCAACAGGGCCGTCCTACGAGCAGTACTTC
>TRBV5-1|.|TRBJ2-3|.
CASSSSDTQYF
TGCGCCAGCAGCTCATCAGATACGCAGTATTTT
>TRBV7-3|.|TRBJ2-1|.
CASSLSAGNNEQFF
TGTGCCAGCAGCTTATCCGCGGGAAACAATGAGCAGTTCTTC
>TRBV6-5|TRBD1|TRBJ1-1|.
CASTLSSGGAEAFF
TGTGCCAGCACCTTATCCTCAGGGGGGGCTGAAGCTTTCTTT
>TRBV7-7|TRBD1|TRBJ2-5|.
CASSVRTGEETQYF
TGTGCCAGCAGCGTTAGGACAGGGGAGGAGACCCAGTACTTC
>TRBV28|.|TRBJ2-1|.
CASSFGWDNEQFF
TGTGCCAGCAGTTTTGGGTGGGACAATGAGCAGTTCTTC
>TRBV11-2|TRBD2|TRBJ2-1|.
CASSGTSAYNEQFF
TGTGCCAGCTCCGGGACTAGCGCGTACAATGAGCAGTTCTTC
>TRBV11-2|TRBD2|TRBJ2-5|.
CASSLAGETQYF
TGTGCCAGCAGCCTAGCGGGGGAGACCCAGTACTTC
>TRBV28|TRBD2|TRBJ2-7|.
CATETIAGGSIEQYF
TGTGCCACCGAAACTATAGCGGGAGGCTCCATCGAGCAGTACTTC
>TRBV30|TRBD2|TRBJ2-2|.
CAWRRGESYTGELFF
TGTGCCTGGAGACGGGGGGAGTCCTACACCGGGGAGCTGTTTTTT
>TRBV5-1|.|TRBJ2-1|.
CASSLGGQIYNEQFF
TGCGCCAGCAGCTTGGGAGGTCAGATCTACAATGAGCAGTTCTTC
>TRBV18|.|TRBJ2-7|.
CASSKTGDPRQYF
TGTGCCAGCTCAAAGACCGGGGACCCGAGGCAGTACTTC
>TRBV5-4|TRBD2|TRBJ2-7|.
CASSAGTSGRPYEQYF
TGTGCCAGCAGCGCCGGTACTAGCGGGAGGCCCTACGAGCAGTACTTC
>TRBV29-1|TRBD1|TRBJ1-6|.
CSVAQGADSPLHF
TGCAGCGTCGCTCAGGGGGCGGATTCACCCCTCCACTTT
>TRBV27|.|TRBJ2-3|.
CATQPRDTQYF
TGTGCCACCCAACCCCGGGATACGCAGTATTTT
>TRBV4-2|.|TRBJ2-7|once
CASSQGGRGEQYF
TGTGCCAGCAGCCAAGGGGGACGGGGCGAGCAGTACTTC
>TRBV30|.|TRBJ2-1|.
CALSTGLPFNEQFF
TGTGCCTTATCGACAGGCCTCCCCTTCAATGAGCAGTTCTTC
>TRBV7-2|.|TRBJ1-2|.
CASSSLSGRDYGYTF
TGTGCCAGCAGCTCGTTGTCGGGTCGGGACTATGGCTACACCTTC
>TRBV9|.|TRBJ1-3|.
CASSVGGQGGNTIYF
TGTGCCAGCAGCGTAGGGGGCCAGGGTGGAAACACCATATATTTT
>TRBV6-1|TRBD2|TRBJ2-2|.
CASSEVGSSGRAIGELFF
TGTGCCAGCAGTGAAGTTGGGAGTAGCGGGAGGGCTATCGGGGAGCTGTTTTTT
>TRBV11-2|.|TRBJ2-1|few
CASSSWGAGNNEQFF
TGTGCCAGCAGCTCCTGGGGGGCGGGAAACAATGAGCAGTTCTTC
>TRBV7-2|TRBD2|TRBJ2-5|.
CASTPSGRMETQYF
TGTGCCAGCACCCCTAGCGGGAGGATGGAGACCCAGTACTTC
>TRBV18|TRBD2|TRBJ2-7|.
CASSSRTSGDYEQYF
TGTGCCAGCTCATCCCGGACTAGCGGCGACTACGAGCAGTACTTC
>TRBV6-5|.|TRBJ1-1|.
CASSSGNTEAFF
TGTGCCAGCAGTTCCGGGAACACTGAAGCTTTCTTT
>TRBV7-2|TRBD2|TRBJ2-7|many
CASSLVATGGGQGEQYF
TGTGCCAGCAGCTTAGTGGCTACGGGCGGGGGGCAAGGGGAGCAGTACTTC
>TRBV5-1|TRBD2|TRBJ2-5|.
CASSQGTSVETQYF
TGCGCCAGCAGCCAGGGGACTAGTGTCGAGACCCAGTACTTC
>TRBV9|.|TRBJ1-2|.
CASSVEEGRGAEDGYTF
TGTGCCAGCAGCGTAGAAGAAGGTAGGGGCGCAGAGGATGGCTACACCTTC
>TRBV30|.|TRBJ2-5|.
CAWSWWGVRETQYF
TGTGCCTGGAGTTGGTGGGGTGTAAGAGAGACCCAGTACTTC
>TRBV29-1|TRBD2|TRBJ2-1|.
CSVKGLAGGPDEQFF
TGCAGCGTCAAGGGACTAGCGGGAGGGCCCGATGAGCAGTTCTTC
>TRBV5-5|.|TRBJ2-2|.
CASSGGTHMGELFF
TGTGCCAGCAGCGGCGGGACTCACATGGGGGAGCTGTTTTTT
>TRBV20-1|.|TRBJ2-7|.
CSARASYEQYF
TGCAGTGCCCGTGCTTCCTACGAGCAGTACTTC
>TRBV18|.|TRBJ2-5|many
CASSSGYQETQYF
TGTGCCAGCTCATCCGGGTACCAAGAGACCCAGTACTTC
>TRBV7-9|.|TRBJ2-3|once
CASSLEYGADTQYF
TGTGCCAGCAGCTTAGAATATGGTGCAGATACGCAGTATTTT
>TRBV6-5|TRBD2|TRBJ2-5|.
CASSYGLAGEVKVQYF
TGTGCCAGCAGTTACGGACTAGCGGGAGAGGTAAAGGTGCAGTACTTC
>TRBV2|TRBD1|TRBJ1-1|few
CASSKDRVGVNTEAFF
TGTGCCAGCAGTAAGGACAGGGTTGGGGTGAACACTGAAGCTTTCTTT
>TRBV28|TRBD1|TRBJ2-7|.
CASSETGTGGYYEQYF
TGTGCCAGCAGTGAAACCGGGACAGGGGGCTACTACGAGCAGTACTTC
>TRBV4-3|.|TRBJ2-7|.
CASSRRRGTHEQYF
TGCGCCAGCAGCCGACGCAGGGGAACCCACGAGCAGTACTTC
>TRBV5-1|.|TRBJ2-7|.
CASNLAGSYEQYF
TGCGCCAGCAACTTGGCCGGCAGCTACGAGCAGTACTTC
>TRBV5-6|TRBD1|TRBJ1-4|.
CASSLGQGANEKLFF
TGTGCCAGCAGCTTGGGACAGGGGGCTAATGAAAAACTGTTTTTT
>TRBV7-8|TRBD2|TRBJ2-7|.
CASSPLAGGPYEQYF
TGTGCCAGCAGCCCCCTGGCGGGAGGGCCCTACGAGCAGTACTTC
>TRBV19|TRBD2|TRBJ2-5|.
CASSLASGRGETQYF
TGTGCCAGTAGTCTGGCTAGCGGGAGAGGTGAGACCCAGTACTTC
>TRBV15|.|TRBJ2-5|.
CATSSGRQETQYF
TGTGCCACCAGCAGTGGACGCCAAGAGACCCAGTACTTC
>TRBV28|TRBD2|TRBJ2-2|few
CATPRAGGAGELFF
TGTGCCACGCCAAGGGCGGGGGGAGCCGGGGAGCTGTTTTTT
>TRBV5-1|TRBD1|TRBJ1-3|once
CASSASTGIGNTIYF
TGCGCCAGCAGCGCCTCGACAGGGATTGGAAACACCATATATTTT
>TRBV6-1|.|TRBJ2-1|few
CASSEEQGSYNEQFF
TGTGCCAGCAGTGAAGAACAGGGTTCCTACAATGAGCAGTTCTTC
>TRBV30|.|TRBJ2-7|.
CAWRARGSYEQYF
TGTGCCTGGAGGGCGCGGGGTTCCTACGAGCAGTACTTC
>TRBV10-3|.|TRBJ1-2|.
CAIPLINYGYTF
TGTGCCATCCCCCTCATAAACTATGGCTACACCTTC
>TRBV7-2|.|TRBJ1-1|.
CASSLGDRRRTEAFF
TGTGCCAGCAGCTTAGGAGACAGGCGGCGCACTGAAGCTTTCTTT
>TRBV7-9|.|TRBJ1-5|.
CASSLGDPGQPQHF
TGTGCCAGCAGCTTAGGAGACCCCGGCCAGCCCCAGCATTTT
>TRBV7-3|.|TRBJ2-3|.
CASSLRPSASSTDTQYF
TGTGCCAGCAGCTTAAGGCCTAGCGCTTCTAGCACAGATACGCAGTATTTT
>TRBV15|TRBD2|TRBJ2-2|.
CATSRGLAGSLGAGELFF
TGTGCCACCAGCAGGGGACTAGCGGGCTCCTTGGGGGCCGGGGAGCTGTTTTTT
>TRBV7-3|.|TRBJ2-7|.
CASSLLVPYEQYF
TGTGCCAGCAGCTTACTAGTCCCCTACGAGCAGTACTTC
>TRBV5-4|.|TRBJ1-2|.
CASSSGSGGYTF
TGTGCCAGCAGCTCAGGATCGGGGGGCTACACCTTC
>TRBV15|.|TRBJ2-4|.
CATSRVGLAKNIQYF
TGTGCCACCAGCAGAGTAGGGTTAGCCAAAAACATTCAGTACTTC
>TRBV7-6|.|TRBJ2-1|few
CASSLTGVANEQFF
TGTGCCAGCAGCTTAACAGGAGTAGCTAATGAGCAGTTCTTC
>TRBV28|.|TRBJ1-2|few
CASTPEGYGYTF
TGTGCCAGCACCCCAGAGGGCTATGGCTACACCTTC
>TRBV18|.|TRBJ2-5|.
CASSPRDQQETQYF
TGTGCCAGCTCACCGCGGGACCAGCAAGAGACCCAGTACTTC